Shown below are 11 T cell receptor beta chains from a single sample sequenced in a study of tumor and adjacent non-tumor tissue in lung cancer. RNA was extracted from bulk tissue without any cell sorting. Three rounds of nested PCR, following a modified ARM-PCR protocol, produced the TCRbeta library. TCRdb processed the multiplex PCR reads anew with MiXCR; each CDR3 protein has one entry. The sample carries under 150,000 distinct CDR3 sequences, approximately 66% recorded once. Material for sequencing was lung tumor tissue. All receptors derive from a man in his sixties with small cell lung cancer.

Regarding this clonotype: This is likely a read error, given that the CDR3 carries no conserved phenylalanine or tryptophan at its end. The chain links TRBV6-1 to TRBJ2-7, with D maybe TRBD1 (6 bases). Per germline, CDR1 MNHNS and CDR2 SASEGT. CDR3 size: 14 residues. The CDR3 sequence is CASSDGTRYHEQYL. The CDR3, as DNA: TGTGCAAGCAGTGACGGGACACGTTACCACGAGCAGTACTTA.

V and J are TRBV24-1 and TRBJ2-3; 9 bases are a match to TRBD1. Germline V gene data show CDR1 as KGHDR and CDR2 as SFDVKD. V dropped 4 bases and J dropped 4; count of bases not matched to a gene: 8. The CDR3 loop spans 16 amino acids. The DNA for the CDR3 is TGTGCCACCAGTGACCGGGGGACAGGGTGGGCAGATACGCAGTATTTT. Protein: CATSDRGTGWADTQYF.

A word on this clonotype: A much larger clonotype is one base distant, so this may be a read error. The chain combines TRBV12-3 or TRBV12-4 with TRBJ2-2; 8 bases align to TRBD2. The CDR3 runs to 13 residues. CDR3 coding DNA: TGTGCCAGCAGCCCCGGGGGGGTCGGGGAGCTGTCTTTT. Translation gives CASSPGGVGELSF.

This chain links TRBV7-2 with TRBJ2-5, with D unresolved. Trimming took 1 base from V and 3 from J, leaving 6 bases between them. This CDR3 is 13 amino acids long. CDR1 and CDR2 (germline): SGHTA, FQGNSA. The CDR3 spells CASSLDGEETQYF. The CDR3 coding sequence is TGTGCCAGCAGCTTAGACGGTGAAGAGACCCAGTACTTC.

V is TRBV5-1 and J is TRBJ1-1, with 9 bases that match TRBD1. The germline CDR1 and CDR2 sequences are SGHRS and YFSETQ. V dropped 6 bases and J dropped 2; count of bases not matched to a gene: 8. This CDR3 contains 15 residues. The CDR3 sequence is CASTQQQGANTEAFF. The CDR3 nucleotides read TGCGCCAGCACCCAACAACAGGGGGCCAACACTGAAGCTTTCTTT.

In regard to this clonotype: The junction and the germline gene differ at one end; a read error may be behind it. The chain uses TRBV12-3 or TRBV12-4 and TRBJ2-2, with unresolved D. The CDR3 extends over 15 amino acids. CDR3 nucleotide sequence: TGTGCCAGCAGTTTACTATTCGCGAACACCAGGGAGCTGTTTTTT. This translates into CASSLLFANTRELFF.

There are many counts of this clonotype. The V and J genes are TRBV4-1 and TRBJ2-1, with 7 bases identical to TRBD2. Germline V gene sequence: CDR1 MGHRA, CDR2 YSYEKL. The CDR3 extends over 15 amino acids. V shed 0 bases and J 4 bases; nucleotides not matched to a gene: 3. The CDR3 spells CASSQELARYNEQFF. CDR3 nucleotides: TGCGCCAGCAGCCAAGAACTAGCGCGTTACAATGAGCAGTTCTTC.

This clonotype was found a few times. The chain employs TRBV5-4 and TRBJ2-5; no clear D. The germline V and J ends were trimmed by 1 base and 5 bases, with 9 bases remaining between them. The CDR3 consists of 13 residues. Germline values: CDR1 SGHNT, CDR2 YYREEE (reference sequence). This CDR3 reads CASSLNLGETQYF. CDR3 in DNA: TGTGCCAGCAGCTTGAATTTGGGGGAGACCCAGTACTTC.

In regard to this clonotype: At one boundary the junction diverges from the germline segment, which might be a read error. This chain links TRBV11-2 with TRBJ2-1; no definite D call. The CDR3 sequence is 15 residues long. Germline CDR1 and CDR2: SGHAT and FQNNGV. The CDR3 sequence: CVSSIVGYSYNEQFF. The CDR3 coding sequence is TGTGTCAGCAGCATCGTGGGTTACTCCTACAATGAGCAGTTCTTC.

The table lists this clonotype with a count of one. Just one base apart from a much larger clone, this may be a read error. The V and J genes are TRBV6-1 and TRBJ2-6; D is ambiguous. CDR1 is MNHNS and CDR2 is SASEGT in the germline V gene. The germline V and J ends were trimmed by 10 bases and 3 bases, with 10 bases remaining between them. This CDR3 spans 13 amino acids. CDR3 DNA: TGTGCCAACTTCCATTTTGGGGCCAACGTCCTGACTTTC. Residues: CANFHFGANVLTF.

As to this clonotype: One end of the junction varies from germline; a read error may be responsible. The chain links TRBV11-2 to TRBJ2-5, with 11 bases that match TRBD2. The CDR3 contains 17 residues. Germline values: CDR1 SGHAT, CDR2 FQNNGV. CDR3 protein: CASSASRTSGSREIQYF. The CDR3 DNA is TGTGCCAGCAGCGCCTCCCGGACTAGCGGGTCGCGGGAGATCCAGTACTTC.